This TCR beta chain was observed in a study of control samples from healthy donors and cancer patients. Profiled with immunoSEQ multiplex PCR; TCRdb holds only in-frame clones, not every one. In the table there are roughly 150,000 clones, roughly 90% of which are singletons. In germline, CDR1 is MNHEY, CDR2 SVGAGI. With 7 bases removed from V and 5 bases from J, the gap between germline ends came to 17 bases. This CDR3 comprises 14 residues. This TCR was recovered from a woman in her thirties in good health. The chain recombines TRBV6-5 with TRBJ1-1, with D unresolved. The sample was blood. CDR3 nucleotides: TGTGCCAGCACCCCCTGGGGAGACGGGACTGAAGCTTTCTTT. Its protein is CASTPWGDGTEAFF.